This T cell receptor (beta chain) was identified during a study of blood T cell repertoires in COVID-19. Study-wide context: T cells, B-cell-depleted T cells, or PBMCs provided the cDNA or gDNA that served as material.

The CDR3 has 14 residues. The germline V and J ends were trimmed by 2 bases and 6 bases, with 11 bases remaining between them. The germline V gene encodes CDR1 MNHEY and CDR2 SVGAGI. Original analysis: Estimation of nucleated cell counts relied on the amplification of reference gene primers. Assay used: immunoSEQ multiplex PCR; TCRdb lists only in-frame clones, some missing. The D gene and trimming were derived from the DNA, and the V and J assignments and clone size from that table. The sample contains over 200,000 clones, around 85% of which appear only once. All recovered Cohort 3 donors got two negative PCRs, got clearance, or saw symptom resolution.

This TCR was sampled from a woman between 45 and 65 years old who had recovered from COVID-19. Sequencing was carried out using PBMCs or T cells enriched from blood (not recorded which). The chain links TRBV6-5 to TRBJ1-5; D is possibly TRBD1 (6 bases). The CDR3 spells CASSYAGGGQPQHF. Here the CDR3 DNA reads TGTGCCAGCAGTTACGCGGGGGGCGGTCAGCCCCAGCATTTT.